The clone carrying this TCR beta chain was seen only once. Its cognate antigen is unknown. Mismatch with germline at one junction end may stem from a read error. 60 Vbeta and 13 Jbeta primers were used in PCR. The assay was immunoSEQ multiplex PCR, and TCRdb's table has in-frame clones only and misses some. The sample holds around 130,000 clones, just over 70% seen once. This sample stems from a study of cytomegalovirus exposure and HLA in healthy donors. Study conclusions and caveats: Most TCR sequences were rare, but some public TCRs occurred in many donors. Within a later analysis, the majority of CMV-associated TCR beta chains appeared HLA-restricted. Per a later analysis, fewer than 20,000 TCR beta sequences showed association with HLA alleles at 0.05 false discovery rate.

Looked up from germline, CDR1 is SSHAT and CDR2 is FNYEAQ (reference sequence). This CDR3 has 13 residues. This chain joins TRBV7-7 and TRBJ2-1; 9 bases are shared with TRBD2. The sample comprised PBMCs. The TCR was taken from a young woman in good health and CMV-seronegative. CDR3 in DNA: TGTGCTAGCAGCCCCCGACTAGCGGACGAGCAGTTCTTC. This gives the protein CASSPRLADEQFF.